Reported below is one T cell receptor (beta chain). This sample stems from a study of blood T cell repertoires in COVID-19. Across the whole study: Samples taken during acute and convalescent COVID-19 were collected in the United States, Italy and Spain.

Per the study methods: How many nucleated cells were present was estimated from reference gene primer amplification. The data were produced by immunoSEQ multiplex PCR, yet TCRdb's version contains in-frame clones alone and is incomplete. The DNA was the basis for D and trimming; V, J and clone size are from that table. The top ten hold under 4.5% of the sample, which has about 170,000 clones, approximately 82% seen once. There are 14 residues in the CDR3. Trimming shortened V by 0 bases and J by 4 bases, and 8 bases separated the two germline ends. Germline V gives CDR1 SGDLS, CDR2 YYNGEE. Participants were aged roughly 18 to 89 years from 20 to 30 US areas. Recovery meant two consecutive negative NP/OP PCR tests, professional clearance, or resolved symptoms.

This chain links TRBV9 with TRBJ1-3; D is unclear. Source material: PBMCs or T cells enriched from blood (not recorded which). This TCR was sampled from a woman aged 45-59 years who had recovered from COVID-19. The CDR3 sequence: CASSVVAEGNTIYF. Written as DNA, the CDR3 is TGTGCCAGCAGCGTAGTTGCGGAAGGAAACACCATATATTTT. The complete variable domain, with remaining parts taken from reference TRBV9 and TRBJ1-3, reads DSGVTQTPKHLITATGQRVTLRCSPRSGDLSVYWYQQSLDQGLQFLIQYYNGEERAKGNILERFSAQQFPDLHSELNLSSLELGDSALYFCASSVVAEGNTIYFGEGSWLTVV.